This T cell receptor (beta chain) came from a study of response to subunit inactivated influenza vaccine. Points from the study as a whole: The authors suggested that few new T cells are recruited per seasonal influenza vaccination.

The CDR3 extends over 12 amino acids. CDR1 SGHTA and CDR2 FQGNSA come from the germline V gene. Deletions cut 5 bases from V and 10 bases from J, with 14 bases between. In this sample, this clonotype turned up once. Its antigen is still unknown. One entry per CDR3 protein results from TCRdb running MiXCR on the RT-PCR reads. The repertoire consists of around 300,000 distinct CDR3 sequences, with over 20% occurring once and the leading ten covering 10%. The origin of this receptor is a man aged 50 to 69 who received an inactivated influenza vaccine. The sample consisted of PBMCs from blood, taken less than 22 months after vaccination. This chain links TRBV7-2 with TRBJ1-1, with D uncertain. CDR3 nucleotide sequence: TGTGCCAGCAGCGTATACAGTCCCGGAGCTTTCTTT. Protein: CASSVYSPGAFF.